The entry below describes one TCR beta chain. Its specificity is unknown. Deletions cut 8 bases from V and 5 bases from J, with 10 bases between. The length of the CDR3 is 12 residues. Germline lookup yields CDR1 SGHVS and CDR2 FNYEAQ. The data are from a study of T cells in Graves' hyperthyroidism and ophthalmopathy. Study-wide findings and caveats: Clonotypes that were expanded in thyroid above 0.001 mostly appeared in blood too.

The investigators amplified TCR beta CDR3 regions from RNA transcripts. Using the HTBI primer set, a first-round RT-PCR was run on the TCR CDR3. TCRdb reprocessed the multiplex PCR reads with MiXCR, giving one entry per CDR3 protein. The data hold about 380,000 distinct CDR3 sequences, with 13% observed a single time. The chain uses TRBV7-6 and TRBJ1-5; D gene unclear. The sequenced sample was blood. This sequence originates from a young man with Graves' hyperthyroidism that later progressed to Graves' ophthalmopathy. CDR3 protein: CASVCLDQPQHF. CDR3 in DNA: TGTGCCAGCGTTTGCTTGGATCAGCCCCAGCATTTT.